This T cell receptor beta chain was retrieved from a study of blood T cells in healthy people across ages. The sample holds a few counts of this clonotype. Every sample gave at least 5.5 micrograms of total RNA when it was extracted. The second PCR ran roughly 6 to 11 cycles with a sample-barcoded 5' primer and J-beta primers. Each cDNA molecule received a tag from a template-switch adaptor that had 12 random nucleotides. One entry per CDR3 protein results from TCRdb running MiXCR on the 5' RACE reads. The sample comprises roughly 1,800,000 distinct CDR3 sequences, around 48% of which are singletons, and approximately 2.1% rests with the top ten. V was shortened by 7 bases and J by 3 bases, with 18 bases between the two germline ends. This CDR3 has 14 amino acids. Germline V gene sequence: CDR1 SQVTM, CDR2 ANQGSEA.

The receptor was derived from a middle-aged woman in good health. The sample taken for sequencing was blood. The chain joins TRBV29-1 to TRBJ2-5; no clear D. Written as DNA, the CDR3 is TGCAGCGCCCCCCTGGGGATAACCGAAGAGACCCAGTACTTC. Translated, it gives CSAPLGITEETQYF.